This entry features one T cell receptor beta chain sequence. The sample belongs to a study of blood T cell repertoires in COVID-19. As for the study in general: Researchers got acute and convalescent COVID-19 samples from the United States, Italy and Spain.

Trimming pared 1 base from V and 5 bases from J, leaving 3 bases between. The CDR3 length is 11 residues. Looked up from germline, CDR1 is SGHKS and CDR2 is YYEKEE (reference sequence). Per the study methods: Reference gene primers were amplified, and this amplification served to estimate nucleated cell counts. Produced via immunoSEQ multiplex PCR; TCRdb's table is partial and in-frame only. V, J and clone size were drawn from that table, and D and trimming were deduced from the DNA. The data show about 17,000 clones, about nine tenths seen once. The J gene is TRBJ2-5, the V gene TRBV5-5; D is uncertain. Sequencing input: peripheral blood. This clonotype originated in a human donor in a cohort sampled during active COVID-19. The DNA of the CDR3 is TGTGCCAGCAGCTTGCAGGAGACCCAGTACTTC. This gives the protein CASSLQETQYF.